The clone carrying this TCR beta chain was seen at least ten times. Its antigen is unidentified. The data were obtained in a study of spatial heterogeneity in lung cancer. The time point here: sample taken at primary tumor resection. Germline V gene lookup returns CDR1 SQVTM and CDR2 ANQGSEA. Deletions cut 0 bases from V and 4 bases from J, with 9 bases between. This CDR3 spans 13 amino acids. Single TCR cDNA molecules each had their own unique molecular identifier. TCRdb itself ran the 5' RACE reads through MiXCR, one entry per CDR3 protein. The table includes more than 60,000 distinct CDR3 sequences, approximately 6% detected once. Regarding the study as a whole: Detection of ubiquitous tumor TCRs in blood was higher at resection than follow-up.

The input for sequencing was PBMCs, taken at surgery. This receptor was taken from a female donor with early-stage non-small cell lung cancer. V gene TRBV29-1 combines with J gene TRBJ2-5; D not resolved. CDR3 sequence reads: CSVEELIGETQYF. The CDR3 DNA reads TGCAGCGTTGAAGAATTAATAGGAGAGACCCAGTACTTC.